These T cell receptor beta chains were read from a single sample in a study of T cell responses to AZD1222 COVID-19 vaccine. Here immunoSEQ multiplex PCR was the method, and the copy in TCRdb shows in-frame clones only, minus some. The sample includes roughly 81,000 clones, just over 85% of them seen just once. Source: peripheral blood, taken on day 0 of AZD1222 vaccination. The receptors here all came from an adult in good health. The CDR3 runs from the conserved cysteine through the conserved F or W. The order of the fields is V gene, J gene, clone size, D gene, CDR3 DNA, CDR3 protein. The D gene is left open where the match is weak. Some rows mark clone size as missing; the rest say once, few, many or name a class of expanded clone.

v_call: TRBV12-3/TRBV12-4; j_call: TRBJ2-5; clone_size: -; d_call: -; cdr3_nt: TGTGCCAGCAGTTCTGGACAGACCCAGTACTTC; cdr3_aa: CASSSGQTQYF
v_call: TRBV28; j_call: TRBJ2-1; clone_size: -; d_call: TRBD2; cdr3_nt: TGTGCCAGCAGTTCAGCGGGAGGGAAGCACAATGAGCAGTTCTTC; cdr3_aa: CASSSAGGKHNEQFF
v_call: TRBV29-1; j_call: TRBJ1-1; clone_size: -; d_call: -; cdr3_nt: TGCAGCGCTCAGGAAGTGACTTACACTGAAGCTTTCTTT; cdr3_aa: CSAQEVTYTEAFF
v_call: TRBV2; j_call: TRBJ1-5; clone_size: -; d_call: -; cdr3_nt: TGTGCCAGCCGCCGGGGTGGGGAGGTTCAGCCCCAGCATTTT; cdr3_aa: CASRRGGEVQPQHF
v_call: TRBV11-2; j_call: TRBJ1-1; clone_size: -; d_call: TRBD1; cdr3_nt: TGTGCCAGCAGCTTAGGGGACAGGGCTTCTGAAGCTTTCTTT; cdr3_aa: CASSLGDRASEAFF
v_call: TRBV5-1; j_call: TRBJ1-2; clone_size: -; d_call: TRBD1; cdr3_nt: TGCGCCAGCAGCTTCCCGGGACAGGAGGCTAACTATGGCTACACCTTC; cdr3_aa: CASSFPGQEANYGYTF
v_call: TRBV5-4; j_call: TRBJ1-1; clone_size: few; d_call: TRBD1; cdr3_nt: TGTGCCAGTGGGACAGAGAACACTGAAGCTTTCTTT; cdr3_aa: CASGTENTEAFF
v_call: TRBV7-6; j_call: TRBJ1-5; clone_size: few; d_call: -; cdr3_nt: TGTGCCAGCAGCCCCGGGACACCCAATAGCAATCAGCCCCAGCATTTT; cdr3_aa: CASSPGTPNSNQPQHF
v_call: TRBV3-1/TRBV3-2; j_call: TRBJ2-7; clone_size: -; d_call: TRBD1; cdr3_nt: TGTGCCAGCAGCCCGGGGACAGACTCCTACGAGCAGTACTTC; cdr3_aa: CASSPGTDSYEQYF
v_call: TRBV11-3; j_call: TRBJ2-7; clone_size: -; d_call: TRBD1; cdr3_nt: TGTGCCAGCAGCCTACCTGGACAGGGGATGGACGAGCAGTACTTC; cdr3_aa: CASSLPGQGMDEQYF
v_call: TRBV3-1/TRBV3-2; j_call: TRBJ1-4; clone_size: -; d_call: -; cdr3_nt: TGTGCCAGCAGCCAAGACCCCGGGGCTGAAAAACTGTTTTTT; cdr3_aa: CASSQDPGAEKLFF
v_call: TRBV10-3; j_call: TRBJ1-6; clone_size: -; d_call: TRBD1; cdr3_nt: TGTGCCATCACAGAGACAGGGAGTAATTCACCCCTCCACTTT; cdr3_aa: CAITETGSNSPLHF
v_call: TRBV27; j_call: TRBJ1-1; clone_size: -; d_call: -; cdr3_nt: TGTGCCAGCAGTTTTTTAGGACGAAACACTGAAGCTTTCTTT; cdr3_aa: CASSFLGRNTEAFF
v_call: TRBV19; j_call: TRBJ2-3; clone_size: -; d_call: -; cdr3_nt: TGTGCCAGTAGTATGGAGGTGGGTTTGCCTCTTGCAGATACGCAGTATTTT; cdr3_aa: CASSMEVGLPLADTQYF
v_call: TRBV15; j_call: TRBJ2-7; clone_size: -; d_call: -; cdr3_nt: TGTGCCACCAGCAGATACTCCTACGAGCAGTACTTC; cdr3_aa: CATSRYSYEQYF
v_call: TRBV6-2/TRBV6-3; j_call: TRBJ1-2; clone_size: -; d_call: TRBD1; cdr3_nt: TGTGCCAGCAGTTACCCGGGACAGGCCTCCTATGGCTACACCTTC; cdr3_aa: CASSYPGQASYGYTF
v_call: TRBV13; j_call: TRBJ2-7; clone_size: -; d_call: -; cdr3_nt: TGTGCCAGCAGCCCCCGACTGTCGCCCTACGAGCAGTACTTC; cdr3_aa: CASSPRLSPYEQYF
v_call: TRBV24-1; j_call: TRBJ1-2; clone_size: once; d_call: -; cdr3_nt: TGTGCCACCAGTGATAATTCACGGGGCTACACCTTC; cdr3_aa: CATSDNSRGYTF
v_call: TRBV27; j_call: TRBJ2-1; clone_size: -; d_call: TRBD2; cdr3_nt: TGTGCCAGCAGTTTGGTAGCGGGAGGGCCGGTTGGTGAGCAGTTCTTC; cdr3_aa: CASSLVAGGPVGEQFF
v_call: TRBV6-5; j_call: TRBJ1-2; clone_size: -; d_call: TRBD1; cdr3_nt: TGTGCCACCGAGACAGGGAACTATGGCTACACCTTC; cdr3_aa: CATETGNYGYTF
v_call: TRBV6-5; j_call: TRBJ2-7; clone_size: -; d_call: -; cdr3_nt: TGTGCCAGCAGCCAGGGGACCTACGAGCAGTACTTC; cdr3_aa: CASSQGTYEQYF
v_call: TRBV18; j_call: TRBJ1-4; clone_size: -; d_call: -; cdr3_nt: TGTGCCAGCTCCCCGAACAGAGGGCGTAATGAAAAACTGTTTTTT; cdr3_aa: CASSPNRGRNEKLFF
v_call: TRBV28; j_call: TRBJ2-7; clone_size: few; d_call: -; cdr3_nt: TGTGCCAGCAGCGAAAACTCCTACGAGCAGTACTTC; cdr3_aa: CASSENSYEQYF
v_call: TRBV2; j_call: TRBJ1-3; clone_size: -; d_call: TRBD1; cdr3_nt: TGTGCCAGCAGCGAACAGGGGGCGCGATCTGGAAACACCATATATTTT; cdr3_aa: CASSEQGARSGNTIYF
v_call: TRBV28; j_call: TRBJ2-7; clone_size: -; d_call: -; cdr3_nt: TGTGCCAGCCTGCGGGATCACCCCTACGAGCAGTACTTC; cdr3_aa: CASLRDHPYEQYF
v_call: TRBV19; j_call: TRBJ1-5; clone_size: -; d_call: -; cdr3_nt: TGTGCCAGTAGTTCCCGGGGAGGCAACAATCAGCCCCAGCATTTT; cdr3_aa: CASSSRGGNNQPQHF
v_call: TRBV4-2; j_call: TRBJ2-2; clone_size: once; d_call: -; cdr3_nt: TGTGCCAGCAGCCGATTAGGGGGAAACACCGGGGAGCTGTTTTTT; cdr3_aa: CASSRLGGNTGELFF
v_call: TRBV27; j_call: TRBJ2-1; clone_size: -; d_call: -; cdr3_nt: TGTGCCAGCAGTTCGTACGGGACTGGTTATAACAATGAGCAGTTCTTC; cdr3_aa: CASSSYGTGYNNEQFF
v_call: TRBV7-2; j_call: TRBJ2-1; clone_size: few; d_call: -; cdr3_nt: TGTGCCAGCAGCCTCCAACCTCAGGGTAATGAGCAGTTCTTC; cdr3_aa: CASSLQPQGNEQFF
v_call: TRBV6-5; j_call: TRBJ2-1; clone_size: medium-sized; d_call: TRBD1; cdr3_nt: TGTGCCAGCAGTTATGGGACAGACAATGAGCAGTTCTTC; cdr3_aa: CASSYGTDNEQFF
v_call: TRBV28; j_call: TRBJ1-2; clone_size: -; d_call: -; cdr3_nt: TGTGCCAGCAGCCGCTCGACTGGAGGCTACACCTTC; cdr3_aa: CASSRSTGGYTF
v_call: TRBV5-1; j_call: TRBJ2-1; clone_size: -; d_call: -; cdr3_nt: TGCGCCAGCAGCTTGGTTCAGGTTGGGAACAATGAGCAGTTCTTC; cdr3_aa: CASSLVQVGNNEQFF
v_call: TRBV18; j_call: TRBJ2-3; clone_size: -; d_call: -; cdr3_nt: TGTGCCAGCTCGCTAGTAGCGGTGGGAACAGATACGCAGTATTTT; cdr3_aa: CASSLVAVGTDTQYF
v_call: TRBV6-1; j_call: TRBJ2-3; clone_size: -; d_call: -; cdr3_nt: TGTGCCAGCAGTGAAAGAGGGCTCGCCACAGATACGCAGTATTTT; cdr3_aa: CASSERGLATDTQYF
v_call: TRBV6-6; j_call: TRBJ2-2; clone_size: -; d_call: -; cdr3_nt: TGTGCCAGCTGGGCTAGAACGAACACCGGGGAGCTGTTTTTT; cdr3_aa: CASWARTNTGELFF
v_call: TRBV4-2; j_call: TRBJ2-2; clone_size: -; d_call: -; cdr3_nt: TGTGCCAGCAGCCCTAGTCTATTTACCGGGGAGCTGTTTTTT; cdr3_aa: CASSPSLFTGELFF
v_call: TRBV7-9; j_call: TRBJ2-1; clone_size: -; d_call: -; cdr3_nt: TGTGCCAGCAGCTTAGCAGTTAATGAGCAGTTCTTC; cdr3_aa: CASSLAVNEQFF
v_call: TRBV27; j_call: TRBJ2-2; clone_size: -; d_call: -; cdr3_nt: TGTGCCAGCAGCTCCCTCGCCGGGGAGCTGTTTTTT; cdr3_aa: CASSSLAGELFF
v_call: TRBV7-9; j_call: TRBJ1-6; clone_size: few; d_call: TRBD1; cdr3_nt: TGTGCCAGCAGCTTCGGACAGGGAAATTCACCCCTCCACTTT; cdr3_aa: CASSFGQGNSPLHF
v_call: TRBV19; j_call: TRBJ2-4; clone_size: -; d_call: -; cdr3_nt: TGTGCCAGTAGCCCCCAAGGGCGGAGTCCAAAAAACATTCAGTACTTC; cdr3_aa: CASSPQGRSPKNIQYF
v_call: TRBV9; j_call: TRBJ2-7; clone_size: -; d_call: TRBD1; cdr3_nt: TGTGCCAGCAGCGTCTCTGGACAGGTAGGGGACGAGCAGTACTTC; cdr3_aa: CASSVSGQVGDEQYF
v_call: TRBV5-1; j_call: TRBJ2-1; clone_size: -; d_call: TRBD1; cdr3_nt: TGCGCCAGCAGCCTCCGGGACAGGGGACATGAGCAGTTCTTC; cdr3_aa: CASSLRDRGHEQFF
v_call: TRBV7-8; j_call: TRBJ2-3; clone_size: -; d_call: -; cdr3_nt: TGTGCCAGCAGCTTAGCGGGTGCTAGCCTCGATACGCAGTATTTT; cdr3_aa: CASSLAGASLDTQYF
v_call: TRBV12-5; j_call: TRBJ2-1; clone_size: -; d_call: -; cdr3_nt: TGTGCTAGTGGTTTGTTTAGCTCCTACAATGAGCAGTTCTTC; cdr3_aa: CASGLFSSYNEQFF
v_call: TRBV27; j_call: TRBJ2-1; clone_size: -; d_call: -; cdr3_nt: TGTGCCAGCAGTTTTCAGAAATCCTACAATGAGCAGTTCTTC; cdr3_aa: CASSFQKSYNEQFF
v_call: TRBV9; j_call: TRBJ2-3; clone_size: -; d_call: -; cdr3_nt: TGTGCCAGCAGCGTAGGTCCGGGAAGCACAGATACGCAGTATTTT; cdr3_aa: CASSVGPGSTDTQYF
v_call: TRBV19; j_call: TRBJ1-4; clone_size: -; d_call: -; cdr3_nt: TGTGCCAGTAGTAGAACAGGGCGCGCAAGTGAAAAACTGTTTTTT; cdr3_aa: CASSRTGRASEKLFF